Below are 31 T cell receptor beta chains sequenced from a single sample in a study of technical replicates of blood from several donors. Assay: immunoSEQ multiplex PCR; the TCRdb copy retains only in-frame clones and omits some. The sample lists just under 60,000 clones; roughly nine tenths were seen once. The sample consisted of PBMCs. The source is a human donor in good health. Some clones in this sample may be carry-over from other donors' samples.

The chain carries TRBV4-1 and TRBJ1-1; unclear D gene. Germline CDR1 reads MGHRA; CDR2 reads YSYEKL. V lost 4 bases to trimming and J lost 0 bases, with 6 bases between them. CDR3 length: 13 amino acids. The CDR3 spells CASSLILNTEAFF. DNA for the CDR3: TGCGCCAGCAGCCTCATCCTGAACACTGAAGCTTTCTTT.

This chain connects TRBV7-6 to TRBJ2-3; 10 bases line up with TRBD2. The V segment lost 4 bases and the J segment 6 bases; nucleotides outside the gene matches: 22. CDR3 length equals 20 residues. In germline, CDR1 is SGHVS, CDR2 FNYEAQ. CDR3 region: CASSSGRPSEGSGRRDTQYF. CDR3 coding DNA: TGTGCCAGCAGCTCCGGCCGGCCCAGCGAGGGTAGCGGGAGGAGGGATACGCAGTATTTT.

The genes are TRBV29-1 and TRBJ1-2; D is uncertain. The CDR3 is made up of 11 amino acids. V was shortened by 3 bases and J by 1 base, with 3 bases between the two germline ends. In germline, CDR1 is SQVTM, CDR2 ANQGSEA. CDR3 in DNA: TGCAGCGTTGACGTTAACTATGGCTACACCTTC. Translated, it gives CSVDVNYGYTF. Using reference TRBV29-1 and TRBJ1-2 for the parts outside the CDR3, the full variable domain is SAVISQKPSRDICQRGTSLTIQCQVDSQVTMMFWYRQQPGQSLTLIATANQGSEATYESGFVIDKFPISRPNLTFSTLTVSNMSPEDSSIYLCSVDVNYGYTFGSGTRLTVV.

The chain employs TRBV4-2 and TRBJ2-7; 7 nucleotides align to TRBD1. Trimming took 2 bases from V and 1 from J; bases not matched to a gene: 5. CDR1 LGHNA and CDR2 YNFKEQ come from the germline V gene. The CDR3 contains 15 residues. The chain's CDR3 is CASSQKPGQSYEQYF. The CDR3 DNA is TGTGCCAGCAGCCAAAAACCGGGACAGTCCTACGAGCAGTACTTC.

This chain links TRBV7-9 with TRBJ1-1; 8 bases match TRBD1. The CDR3 runs to 13 residues. CDR1 and CDR2 from the germline V gene are SEHNR and FQNEAQ (reference sequence). Germline trimming cut 2 bases from V and 7 bases from J; bases unmatched to any gene: 3. CDR3 DNA sequence: TGTGCCAGCAGCTTAAGACAGGGGCTTGAAGCTTTCTTT. As protein: CASSLRQGLEAFF.

The chain combines TRBV7-2 with TRBJ1-1; D remains ambiguous. The CDR3 contains 14 residues. Trimming removed 2 bases at V and 1 base at J, with 8 bases between. The germline gives CDR1 SGHTA, CDR2 FQGNSA. CDR3 sequence reads: CASSLQASNTEAFF. The CDR3 nucleotides read TGTGCCAGCAGCTTACAGGCCTCGAACACTGAAGCTTTCTTT.

CDR3: CASSIDRGGSNTIYF. In DNA, the CDR3 is TGCGCCAGCAGCATCGACAGGGGAGGTAGTAACACCATATATTTT. V usage is TRBV4-3 and J usage is TRBJ1-3; 8 bases fit TRBD1. Germline trimming cut 5 bases from V and 7 bases from J; bases unmatched to any gene: 10. CDR3 size: 15 residues. Germline-derived CDR1 and CDR2 are LGHNA and YSLEER.

CDR3 protein: CASKRVGDYGYTF. The CDR3 DNA is TGTGCCAGCAAAAGGGTGGGAGACTATGGCTACACCTTC. V is TRBV7-9 and J is TRBJ1-2; D ambiguous. CDR3 length: 13 residues. With 7 bases removed from V and 3 bases from J, the gap between germline ends came to 12 bases. Germline V gene sequence: CDR1 SEHNR, CDR2 FQNEAQ (reference sequence).

The chain has TRBV7-2 and TRBJ2-1; 7 bases line up with TRBD1. This CDR3 has 12 residues. Germline CDR1 and CDR2: SGHTA and FQGNSA. Trimming at V came to 5 bases and at J to 13 bases, leaving 8 bases not matched to a gene. The CDR3 here is CASSLGTVFQFF. Written as DNA, the CDR3 is TGTGCCAGCAGCCTGGGGACAGTCTTCCAGTTCTTC.

This sequence joins TRBV7-6 and TRBJ2-2; TRBD2 aligns across 8 bases. The CDR3 covers 14 residues. Germline values: CDR1 SGHVS, CDR2 FNYEAQ. V gave up 8 bases and J gave up 7 bases; unmatched junction bases: 9. Here the CDR3 reads CASLAGPVGGELFF. The CDR3 coding sequence is TGTGCCAGCTTAGCGGGGCCGGTGGGCGGGGAGCTGTTTTTT.

This rearrangement joins TRBV18 to TRBJ1-2; D remains ambiguous. The V end lost 6 bases, the J end lost 3 bases, and 11 bases lay between the germline ends. Germline CDR1 and CDR2: KGHSH and LQKENI. The CDR3 totals 13 residues. The CDR3 protein is CASSRIRDYGYTF. The CDR3 DNA sequence: TGTGCCAGCTCTCGAATTCGGGACTATGGCTACACCTTC. Using reference TRBV18 and TRBJ1-2 for the parts outside the CDR3, the full variable domain is NAGVMQNPRHLVRRRGQEARLRCSPMKGHSHVYWYRQLPEEGLKFMVYLQKENIIDESGMPKERFSAEFPKEGPSILRIQQVVRGDSAAYFCASSRIRDYGYTFGSGTRLTVV.

The chain links TRBV21-1 to TRBJ2-7; the D call in the table, TRBD2, was not verified against the DNA. TRBV21-1 counts as a pseudogene. This CDR3 has 15 residues. The CDR3 region is CASSPPDTLDYEQYF. The CDR3 DNA reads TGTGCCAGCAGCCCCCCCGATACCCTAGACTACGAGCAGTACTTC.

The rearrangement joins TRBV7-2 to TRBJ2-2; a weak D match, TRBD1 (5 bases). Trimming took 2 bases from V and 0 from J, leaving 7 bases between them. Germline CDR1 is SGHTA and CDR2 is FQGNSA. This CDR3 region has 15 residues. CDR3 region: CASSLKQANTGELFF. CDR3 sequence (DNA): TGTGCCAGCAGCTTAAAACAGGCGAACACCGGGGAGCTGTTTTTT. The full variable domain, its missing parts supplied by reference TRBV7-2 and TRBJ2-2, is GAGVSQSPSNKVTEKGKDVELRCDPISGHTALYWYRQSLGQGLEFLIYFQGNSAPDKSGLPSDRFSAERTGGSVSTLTIQRTQQEDSAVYLCASSLKQANTGELFFGEGSRLTVL.

This chain links TRBV6-5 with TRBJ1-1, with a possible D match to TRBD1 (5 bases). The V and J ends lost 2 bases and 5 bases respectively, with 12 bases between them. The CDR3 loop spans 14 amino acids. Germline values: CDR1 MNHEY, CDR2 SVGAGI. CDR3 in DNA: TGTGCCAGCAGTTACGGGGGTGGGAGGACTGAAGCTTTCTTT. This encodes CASSYGGGRTEAFF.

This clone was detected only a few times. J is TRBJ1-5 and V is TRBV9; 7 nucleotides agree with TRBD1. Trimming at V came to 4 bases and at J to 4 bases, leaving 8 bases not matched to a gene. CDR1 is SGDLS and CDR2 is YYNGEE in the germline V gene. There are 15 residues in the CDR3. Here the CDR3 reads CASSKTGTANQPQHF. In nucleotides, the CDR3 is TGTGCCAGCAGCAAAACCGGGACAGCTAATCAGCCCCAGCATTTT.

The chain is built from TRBV4-2 and TRBJ2-5; D is ambiguous. Germline CDR1 and CDR2: LGHNA and YNFKEQ. V was pared by 0 bases and J by 5 bases, with 13 bases between. The CDR3 consists of 15 residues. CDR3 bases: TGTGCCAGCAGCCAAGACCCTAGAGCGTGGGAGACCCAGTACTTC. Translation gives CASSQDPRAWETQYF.

V is TRBV7-9 and J is TRBJ2-2, with D perhaps TRBD2 (6 bases). The V end was cut by 5 bases, the J end by 5 bases, with 15 bases between. The CDR3 sequence is 15 residues long. CDR1 is SEHNR and CDR2 is FQNEAQ in the germline V gene (reference sequence). The CDR3 nucleotides are TGTGCCAGCAGCGTAACGACTAGGTTTACCGGGGAGCTGTTTTTT. Residues: CASSVTTRFTGELFF.

This chain links TRBV11-1 with TRBJ2-1, with D maybe TRBD2 (6 bases). Looked up from germline, CDR1 is SGHAT and CDR2 is FQDESV (reference sequence). V lost 1 base and J lost 0, with 13 bases in between. The CDR3 runs to 17 residues. The CDR3 DNA is TGTGCCAGCAGCTTAGAGGTGGGACTGCACTCCTACAATGAGCAGTTCTTC. Translating it yields CASSLEVGLHSYNEQFF.

The V gene is TRBV19, the J gene TRBJ1-6; D unclear. The CDR3 runs 13 residues. Germline assignment: CDR1 LNHDA and CDR2 SQIVND (reference sequence). Trimming took off 7 bases at V and 2 bases at J, with 6 bases between the two ends. The CDR3 sequence is CASTQTYNSPLHF. Here the CDR3 DNA reads TGTGCCAGTACACAGACCTATAATTCACCCCTCCACTTT.

This chain connects TRBV7-3 to TRBJ2-7; D possibly corresponds to TRBD2 (6 bases). The CDR3 covers 14 residues. Germline CDR1 SGHTA, CDR2 FQGTGA. The V end was cut by 2 bases, the J end by 6 bases, with 14 bases between. The CDR3 spells CASSLDGSPREQYF. The CDR3 DNA reads TGTGCCAGCAGCTTAGACGGGAGCCCCCGCGAGCAGTACTTC.

The rearrangement joins TRBV29-1 to TRBJ2-5; 8 bases map to TRBD2. The CDR3 totals 15 residues. CDR1 and CDR2 from the germline V gene are SQVTM and ANQGSEA. V lost 0 bases to trimming and J lost 5 bases; unmatched junction nucleotides: 8. The CDR3 DNA is TGCAGCGTTGAAGACCCTTTGCGGGAGGCTGAGACCCAGTACTTC. This sequence encodes CSVEDPLREAETQYF.

The chain has TRBV5-1 and TRBJ2-7, with 14 positions matching TRBD2. This CDR3 is built from 17 residues. Germline assignment: CDR1 SGHRS and CDR2 YFSETQ. The V gene end was trimmed by 0 bases and the J gene end by 6 bases; junction bases not matched to a gene: 8. This CDR3 reads CASSLAGTSGSLGEQYF. The CDR3 DNA follows: TGCGCCAGCAGCTTGGCCGGGACTAGCGGGAGTCTTGGCGAGCAGTACTTC.

With respect to this clone: At one boundary the junction diverges from the germline segment, which might be a read error. The chain uses TRBV18 and TRBJ2-5, with 7 bases aligning to TRBD2. This CDR3 region has 16 residues. CDR1 KGHSH and CDR2 LQKENI come from the germline V gene. DNA of the CDR3: TGTGCCAGCTCACCACCGTCACTAGCGTTACAAGGGACCCAGTACTTC. Translation gives CASSPPSLALQGTQYF.

The V and J genes are TRBV5-1 and TRBJ2-7; D not certain. The V end was cut by 3 bases, the J end by 2 bases, with 9 bases between. From germline, CDR1 is SGHRS and CDR2 YFSETQ. The CDR3 is made up of 13 amino acids. This CDR3 reads CASSSNRAYEQYF. CDR3 in DNA: TGCGCCAGCAGCTCGAACAGAGCCTACGAGCAGTACTTC.

The chain carries TRBV6-5 and TRBJ1-2, with 11 bases identical to TRBD1. J lost 3 bases, V lost 2 bases, and 5 bases had no gene match. The CDR3 is made up of 16 amino acids. Germline CDR1 MNHEY, CDR2 SVGAGI. The DNA of the CDR3 is TGTGCCAGCAGTTACCCTCGGACAGGGGGCGACTATGGCTACACCTTC. It is translated as CASSYPRTGGDYGYTF.

This chain links TRBV29-1 with TRBJ2-7; TRBD1 matches 8 bases. Trimming cost V 3 bases and J 1 base; bases outside gene matches: 2. From germline, CDR1 is SQVTM and CDR2 ANQGSEA. This CDR3 region has 13 residues. This chain's CDR3 is CSVEDRASYEQYF. CDR3 nucleotides: TGCAGCGTTGAGGACAGGGCTTCCTACGAGCAGTACTTC.

J is TRBJ2-7 and V is TRBV6-5; D ambiguous. The CDR3 has 14 amino acids. Trimming left V 0 bases short and J 7 bases short, with 13 bases between. The V gene's germline CDR1 is MNHEY and CDR2 SVGAGI. CDR3 sequence: CASSYSQYYPEQYF. In DNA, the CDR3 is TGTGCCAGCAGTTACTCGCAGTATTACCCTGAGCAGTACTTC.

V is TRBV2 and J is TRBJ2-1, with 9 bases matching TRBD2. This CDR3 region has 14 residues. Looked up from germline, CDR1 is SNHLY and CDR2 is FYNNEI. Unmatched junction bases numbered 4, after V lost 6 bases and J lost 4 bases. CDR3 nucleotides: TGTGCCAGCAGGGGGACTAGCCGGTACAATGAGCAGTTCTTC. Translated, it gives CASRGTSRYNEQFF.

This clone was observed a few times. The V call is TRBV5-1, the J call TRBJ2-3, with TRBD1 identical over 8 bases. Per the germline V gene, CDR1 is SGHRS and CDR2 is YFSETQ. The CDR3 is 15 residues long. The V gene end was trimmed by 0 bases and the J gene end by 1 base; junction bases not matched to a gene: 1. As DNA, the CDR3 is TGCGCCAGCAGCTTGGGGGACAGGCGCACAGATACGCAGTATTTT. This encodes CASSLGDRRTDTQYF.

The chain is built from TRBV5-1 and TRBJ2-5; weak D call: TRBD2 (7 bases). Trimming left V 2 bases short and J 10 bases short, with 21 bases between. The CDR3 loop spans 15 amino acids. Germline CDR1 is SGHRS and CDR2 is YFSETQ. The CDR3 here is CASSLGGVDSRGQYF. DNA for the CDR3: TGCGCCAGCAGCTTAGGGGGGGTGGACTCCCGAGGCCAGTACTTC. Supplemented by reference TRBV5-1 and TRBJ2-5, the full variable domain reads KAGVTQTPRYLIKTRGQQVTLSCSPISGHRSVSWYQQTPGQGLQFLFEYFSETQRNKGNFPGRFSGRQFSNSRSEMNVSTLELGDSALYLCASSLGGVDSRGQYFGPGTRLLVL.

The V gene is TRBV18, the J gene TRBJ1-1; TRBD1 agrees at 7 bases. With V trimmed by 5 bases and J by 4 bases, 13 bases remained unmatched. CDR3 length: 16 amino acids. Germline V gives CDR1 KGHSH, CDR2 LQKENI. In DNA, the CDR3 is TGTGCCAGCTCATTGGGACAGCTTGACGGTGGCACTGAAGCTTTCTTT. Translation gives CASSLGQLDGGTEAFF.